This passage covers 24 T cell receptor beta chains from one sample sequenced in a study of blood T cell repertoires in COVID-19. The table came from immunoSEQ multiplex PCR; TCRdb's copy has only in-frame clones and leaves some out. Here the sample spans 50,000 to 70,000 clones, 84% being singletons. Sample: peripheral blood. These receptors all come from an older man with active COVID-19.

The gene calls are TRBV19 and TRBJ1-4; 8 bases align to TRBD1. Per the germline V gene, CDR1 is LNHDA and CDR2 is SQIVND (reference sequence). This CDR3 spans 15 amino acids. The J segment lost 11 bases and the V segment lost 5 bases, leaving 13 bases of the junction unmatched. The CDR3: CASSSPRQGRGKLFF. The CDR3 DNA follows: TGTGCCAGTAGTTCCCCCCGACAGGGGCGGGGGAAACTGTTTTTT.

This clone was seen only a few times. This chain uses TRBV15 with TRBJ2-3, with 8 bases identical to TRBD2. J was trimmed by 4 bases and V by 5 bases; bases with no gene match: 5. This CDR3 has 14 residues. Germline CDR1 and CDR2: LNHNV and YYDKDF (reference sequence). In nucleotides, the CDR3 is TGTGCCACCAGCGTCGGGAGGGCCCCAGATACGCAGTATTTT. This codes for CATSVGRAPDTQYF.

This CDR3 is CASSPGHTDTQYF. Here the CDR3 DNA reads TGTGCCAGCAGCCCAGGCCACACAGATACGCAGTATTTT. The chain is built from TRBV7-3 and TRBJ2-3; D call uncertain. The germline V gene has CDR1 SGHTA and CDR2 FQGTGA. This CDR3 is built from 13 residues. Trimming removed 5 bases from V and 2 bases from J, with 8 bases in between.

The V gene is TRBV7-2, the J gene TRBJ2-3; 9 bases match TRBD1. There are 15 residues in the CDR3. Losses at the gene ends were 6 bases for V and 2 bases for J; bases not matched to a gene: 6. Germline CDR1 reads SGHTA; CDR2 reads FQGNSA. The CDR3, as DNA: TGTGCCAGCAGGCCTGACAGGGGGATCACAGATACGCAGTATTTT. Amino acid sequence: CASRPDRGITDTQYF.

The rearrangement links TRBV18 to TRBJ1-2; maybe TRBD1 (6 bases). Trimming left V 3 bases short and J 3 bases short, with 11 bases between. The CDR3 spans 14 residues. From germline, CDR1 is KGHSH and CDR2 LQKENI. The CDR3 nucleotides read TGTGCCAGCTCACCCGGACAGAACTACTATGGCTACACCTTC. Its translation is CASSPGQNYYGYTF.

The chain carries TRBV5-5 and TRBJ1-2; a weak D match, TRBD1 (5 bases). This CDR3 spans 14 amino acids. The V end was cut by 2 bases, the J end by 3 bases, with 11 bases between. Looked up from germline, CDR1 is SGHKS and CDR2 is YYEKEE (reference sequence). CDR3 region: CASSLQDGYYGYTF. Written as DNA, the CDR3 is TGTGCCAGCAGCTTACAGGACGGGTACTATGGCTACACCTTC.

The V gene is TRBV3-1 (or the pseudogene TRBV3-2), the J gene TRBJ2-7; 9 bases match TRBD2. This CDR3 comprises 15 residues. From germline, CDR1 is LGHDT and CDR2 YNNKEL (reference sequence). Unmatched junction bases numbered 7, after V lost 5 bases and J lost 2 bases. This chain's CDR3 is CASSGSGGLPYEQYF. The CDR3 DNA sequence: TGTGCCAGCAGCGGTAGCGGGGGTCTCCCCTACGAGCAGTACTTC.

V is TRBV4-3 and J is TRBJ2-7; TRBD1 matches 11 bases. The CDR3 covers 15 residues. V dropped 4 bases and J dropped 6; count of bases not matched to a gene: 8. Per germline, CDR1 LGHNA and CDR2 YSLEER. The CDR3 DNA reads as TGCGCCAGCAGCCCAGCCGGGACAGGGGGACTCGAGCAGTACTTC. This gives the protein CASSPAGTGGLEQYF.

The chain is built from TRBV7-3 and TRBJ2-1; D unclear. The CDR3 has 14 residues. V was pared by 10 bases and J by 1 base, with 14 bases between. Germline V lookup: CDR1 SGHTA, CDR2 FQGTGA. CDR3: CAIPPRESYNEQFF. The CDR3 region has the DNA TGTGCCATTCCACCCCGCGAGTCCTACAATGAGCAGTTCTTC.

The chain employs TRBV10-3 and TRBJ1-1; D may be TRBD1 (6 bases). Germline-derived CDR1 and CDR2 are ENHRY and SYGVKD. CDR3 length: 14 amino acids. The V gene lost 2 bases and the J gene lost 4 bases, with 11 bases spanning the gap. CDR3 in amino acids: CAISETGSRTEAFF. CDR3 bases: TGTGCCATCAGTGAGACAGGGAGTCGCACTGAAGCTTTCTTT.

This clone was found once. The chain has TRBV7-2 and TRBJ1-6, with 7 bases fitting TRBD1. This CDR3 is 13 amino acids long. From germline, CDR1 is SGHTA and CDR2 FQGNSA. The junction had 3 bases not matched to a gene; V was cut back by 6 bases and J by 7 bases. CDR3 loop: CASSQTGNSPLHF. The CDR3 nucleotides read TGTGCCAGCAGTCAGACAGGGAATTCACCCCTCCACTTT.

CDR3 DNA: TGTGCCAGCAAGATCGGGACAGGGGGCTCCTACGAGCAGTACTTC. Encoded protein: CASKIGTGGSYEQYF. The chain joins TRBV6-5 to TRBJ2-7, with 11 positions matching TRBD1. Germline assignment: CDR1 MNHEY and CDR2 SVGAGI. V gave up 7 bases and J gave up 0 bases; unmatched junction bases: 5. The CDR3 spans 15 residues.

The chain links TRBV28 to TRBJ2-7; 10 bases line up with TRBD1. Losses at the gene ends were 6 bases for V and 8 bases for J; bases not matched to a gene: 13. Germline V gene lookup returns CDR1 MDHEN and CDR2 SYDVKM. CDR3 size: 15 residues. CDR3: CASRSPGQGPTKQYF. In DNA form, the CDR3 reads TGTGCCAGCAGATCACCGGGACAGGGGCCAACTAAGCAGTACTTC.

The chain carries TRBV14 and TRBJ1-6; 9 bases are a match to TRBD1. The germline CDR1 and CDR2 sequences are SGHDN and FVKESK. The V and J ends lost 2 bases and 9 bases, in that order; junction bases with no gene match: 2. The CDR3 covers 14 residues. CDR3 sequence: CASSQTGGISPLHF. As DNA, the CDR3 is TGTGCCAGCAGCCAAACAGGGGGCATTTCACCCCTCCACTTT.

The rearrangement uses TRBV12-3 or TRBV12-4 and TRBJ1-3; possibly TRBD1 for D (5 bases). The CDR3 runs to 13 residues. V dropped 5 bases and J dropped 9 bases, with 14 bases sitting between them. CDR3 nucleotides: TGTGCCAGCAGTCGGGGGTCTCGAACCACCATATATTTT. Its protein product is CASSRGSRTTIYF.

This sequence joins TRBV27 and TRBJ1-3; the D is unclear. CDR1 is MNHEY, CDR2 SMNVEV, per germline (reference sequence). V gave up 4 bases and J gave up 4 bases, with 5 bases separating them. This CDR3 has 12 residues. The CDR3 nucleotides are TGTGCCAGCAGTTCGGGGGGAAACACCATATATTTT. Amino acid sequence: CASSSGGNTIYF.

The CDR3 is CASSGHRTGRTTYEQYF. DNA for the CDR3: TGTGCCAGCAGTGGTCATCGGACGGGGCGGACTACATACGAGCAGTACTTC. V is TRBV25-1 and J is TRBJ2-7, with D possibly TRBD2 on 6 matching bases. The CDR3 totals 17 residues. Germline V gene sequence: CDR1 MGHDK, CDR2 SYGVNS. The V end lost 4 bases, the J end lost 4 bases, and 23 bases lay between the germline ends.

The chain links TRBV2 to TRBJ2-3; 12 bases are a match to TRBD1. The germline V gene has CDR1 SNHLY and CDR2 FYNNEI. V lost 10 bases, J lost 5 bases, and 7 bases stayed unmatched. CDR3 length: 14 residues. CDR3: CATPGTGGQDTQYF. The CDR3 region has the DNA TGTGCCACTCCAGGGACAGGGGGCCAAGATACGCAGTATTTT.

This clone has only one observation. J is TRBJ2-1 and V is TRBV4-1; 10 bases match TRBD2. Germline V gives CDR1 MGHRA, CDR2 YSYEKL. The CDR3 is made up of 15 amino acids. The V segment lost 1 base and the J segment 6 bases; nucleotides outside the gene matches: 3. The chain's CDR3 is CASSQGAGGVNEQFF. As DNA, the CDR3 is TGCGCCAGCAGCCAAGGAGCGGGAGGGGTCAATGAGCAGTTCTTC.

This sequence joins TRBV30 and TRBJ1-6; maybe TRBD1 (6 bases). The CDR3 consists of 15 residues. Germline-derived CDR1 and CDR2 are GTSNPN and SVGIG (reference sequence). Between the trimmed V and J ends, which lost 2 bases and 3 bases, there was a span of 11 bases. Here the CDR3 reads CAWSWGRGYNSPLHF. The CDR3 DNA reads TGTGCCTGGAGTTGGGGCAGGGGCTATAATTCACCCCTCCACTTT.

The chain has TRBV5-5 and TRBJ2-7; TRBD1 might be the D (6 bases). V was cut by 0 bases and J by 3 bases, with 13 bases left in between. Germline V gene lookup returns CDR1 SGHKS and CDR2 YYEKEE (reference sequence). CDR3 length: 15 amino acids. The CDR3 nucleotides read TGTGCCAGCAGCTTGGCCTCCTCACAGGGCTACGAGCAGTACTTC. The encoded protein is CASSLASSQGYEQYF.

This chain uses TRBV5-1 with TRBJ2-3; no definite D call. The CDR3 spans 12 residues. The germline gives CDR1 SGHRS, CDR2 YFSETQ. The germline V and J ends were trimmed by 4 bases and 6 bases, with 9 bases remaining between them. The CDR3 DNA sequence: TGCGCCAGCAGCCCCGGGTCGGATACGCAGTATTTT. It encodes CASSPGSDTQYF.

V usage is TRBV9 and J usage is TRBJ2-7, with 8 nucleotides matching TRBD2. The CDR3 loop spans 15 amino acids. Germline CDR1 is SGDLS and CDR2 is YYNGEE. With 3 bases clipped from V and 2 bases from J, the junction kept 7 bases outside the gene matches. This CDR3 is CASSAGLASTYEQYF. The CDR3 nucleotides are TGTGCCAGCAGCGCTGGACTAGCCAGTACCTACGAGCAGTACTTC.

This sequence joins TRBV9 and TRBJ2-3; 8 bases agree with TRBD1. CDR3 size: 15 residues. The trim removed 3 bases at V and 5 bases at J, leaving 8 bases unmatched. CDR1 is SGDLS, CDR2 YYNGEE, per germline. The CDR3 sequence is CASSGTGQVRDTQYF. CDR3 bases: TGTGCCAGCAGCGGAACGGGACAGGTCCGAGATACGCAGTATTTT.